This is a list of T cell receptor beta chains from one sample in a study of metastatic and nonmetastatic thyroid tumors. TCRdb used MiXCR to call clones anew from the PCR reads. The sample yields about 16,000 clones, about 12% seen once. The sample was tumor tissue. The origin of the receptors is a female donor with papillary thyroid cancer or a benign thyroid nodule (not recorded which). Some clones in this sample may be carry-over from other donors' samples. The CDR3 runs from the conserved cysteine through the conserved F or W.

>TRBV7-3|TRBJ2-5
CASSKGGGMETQYF
>TRBV30|TRBJ1-5
CAWSVGVGGQPQHF
>TRBV6-2/TRBV6-3|TRBJ1-5
CASSVYSNQPQHF
>TRBV11-3|TRBJ2-2
CASSLRYTGELFF
>TRBV20-1|TRBJ2-5
CSAREASGGWETQYF
>TRBV12-3/TRBV12-4|TRBJ2-7
CASSGSGTRDF
>TRBV6-6|TRBJ2-3
CASRLDRELSMTDTQYF
>TRBV6-1|TRBJ2-5
CASSEGDRLAGRETQYF
>TRBV12-3/TRBV12-4|TRBJ2-7
CASSPGTGAYEQYF
>TRBV5-1|TRBJ1-1
CASSSTGAGTEAFF
>TRBV18|TRBJ1-1
CASSPESGSTEAFF
>TRBV11-2|TRBJ2-7
CASSLVQTYEQYF
>TRBV7-9|TRBJ1-1
CASSPGQGTEAFF
>TRBV3-1|TRBJ1-2
CASSLTKRAYYGYTF
>TRBV6-4|TRBJ1-1
CASSDGQGGTEAFF
>TRBV7-9|TRBJ2-5
CASTPGTYQETQYF
>TRBV20-1|TRBJ1-2
CSARVPSGNYGYTF
>TRBV12-3/TRBV12-4|TRBJ2-3
CASTKDSSTDTQYF
>TRBV11-3|TRBJ2-1
CASSFQGALNEQFF
>TRBV18|TRBJ1-4
CASSPRTTEEKLFF
>TRBV5-5|TRBJ2-1
CASSLVGLAAYNEQFF
>TRBV19|TRBJ1-3
CASSIGGAGNTIYF
>TRBV6-1|TRBJ2-7
CASSQGVYEQYF
>TRBV6-1|TRBJ1-2
CASLDATNYGYTF
>TRBV5-8|TRBJ2-2
CASSYRGGNTGELFF
>TRBV6-2/TRBV6-3|TRBJ2-7
CASSRPRTSGRTYEQYF
>TRBV10-3|TRBJ1-2
CATQGVKYGYTF
>TRBV6-1|TRBJ1-1
CASMRTENTEAFF
>TRBV5-1|TRBJ1-1
CASSLGDRDRTEAFF
>TRBV20-1|TRBJ1-2
CSARALVERGYGYTF
>TRBV6-4|TRBJ2-2
CASSRRGGWGPANTGELFF
>TRBV28|TRBJ2-7
CASSFGGANRVYEQYF
>TRBV5-1|TRBJ1-2
CASSLVGKNGYTF
>TRBV20-1|TRBJ1-1
CSVPSPPNTEAFF
>TRBV14|TRBJ1-6
CASSLQVNSPLHF
>TRBV6-1|TRBJ2-7
CASSVRTSGVVTYEQYF
>TRBV4-1|TRBJ2-1
CASSQHPQTLLSYNEQFF
>TRBV11-2|TRBJ1-6
CASSLEPGDSPLHF
>TRBV30|TRBJ1-6
CAWSVQGINSPLHF
>TRBV7-9|TRBJ2-3
CASSSLGGSIIKDTQYF
>TRBV19|TRBJ1-1
CASSPGSERSEAFF
>TRBV29-1|TRBJ1-1
CSVGSGGNTEAFF
>TRBV5-1|TRBJ1-6
CASSGTGDSPLHF
>TRBV5-5|TRBJ1-3
CASSLYSGVSGNTIYF
>TRBV6-2/TRBV6-3|TRBJ2-1
CASSYYGPGEQFF
>TRBV6-1|TRBJ2-3
CASSQTSGATDTQYF
>TRBV9|TRBJ2-3
CASRATSASTDTQYF
>TRBV13|TRBJ2-3
CASSPPRRLSGGKTDTQYF
>TRBV12-5|TRBJ2-3
CASGLVRASGDTQYF
>TRBV12-3/TRBV12-4|TRBJ1-1
CASSLASGGGSTEAFF
>TRBV15|TRBJ2-3
CATSSRDRGTDTQYF
>TRBV3-1|TRBJ2-3
CASSRGQGGSTDTQYF
>TRBV6-4|TRBJ2-1
CASSDSVRGEQFF